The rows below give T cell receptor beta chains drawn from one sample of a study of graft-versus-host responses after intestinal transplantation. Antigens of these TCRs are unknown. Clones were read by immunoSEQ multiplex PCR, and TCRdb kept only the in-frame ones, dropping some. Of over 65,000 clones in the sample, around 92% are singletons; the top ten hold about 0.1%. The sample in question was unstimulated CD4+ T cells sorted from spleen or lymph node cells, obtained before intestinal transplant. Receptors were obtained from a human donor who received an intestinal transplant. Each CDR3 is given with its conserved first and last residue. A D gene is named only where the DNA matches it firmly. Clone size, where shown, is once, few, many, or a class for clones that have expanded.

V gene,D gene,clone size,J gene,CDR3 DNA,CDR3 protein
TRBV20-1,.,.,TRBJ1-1,TGCAGTGCTAGAGAGAACACCGTGCCTTTCTTT,CSARENTVPFF
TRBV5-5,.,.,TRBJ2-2,TGTGCCAGCAGCTTGGTCCTCGCTAGGGGCACCGGGGAGCTGTTTTTT,CASSLVLARGTGELFF
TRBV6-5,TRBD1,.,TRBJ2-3,TGTGCCAGCAGTCCCCATAAGGGGGCCACAGATACGCAGTATTTT,CASSPHKGATDTQYF
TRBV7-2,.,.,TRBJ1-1,TGTGCCAGCAGCCCCCCTGTGGGGGGGACTGAAGCTTTCTTT,CASSPPVGGTEAFF
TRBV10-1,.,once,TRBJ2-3,TGCGCCAGCAGTGAGGGCGGCAAGGATACGCAGTATTTT,CASSEGGKDTQYF
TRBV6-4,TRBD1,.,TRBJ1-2,TGTGCCAGCACCACGACAGGGGGCAGGGGCTACACCTTC,CASTTTGGRGYTF
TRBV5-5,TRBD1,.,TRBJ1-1,TGTGCCAGCAGCTTCGACAGGGGGAGGACTGAAGCTTTCTTT,CASSFDRGRTEAFF
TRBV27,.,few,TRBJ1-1,TGTGCCAGCAGTCCAGGGAACACTGAAGCTTTCTTT,CASSPGNTEAFF
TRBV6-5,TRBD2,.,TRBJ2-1,TGTGCCAGCAGATGGACTAGCGCCTCCTACAATGAGCAGTTCTTC,CASRWTSASYNEQFF
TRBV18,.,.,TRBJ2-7,TGTGCCAGCTCAGCGCGGGACAGCCTGACAGGAGAGCAGTACTTC,CASSARDSLTGEQYF
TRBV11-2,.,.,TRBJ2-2,TGTGCCAGCAGCTCAAGAGCTAGCGGGGAGCTGTTTTTT,CASSSRASGELFF
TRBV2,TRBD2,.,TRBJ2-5,TGTGCCAGCAGGACGGGGGGGGAAGAGACCCAGTACTTC,CASRTGGEETQYF
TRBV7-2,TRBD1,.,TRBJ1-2,TGTGCCAGCAGCCCGACAGGGGGGGAAGGCTACACCTTC,CASSPTGGEGYTF
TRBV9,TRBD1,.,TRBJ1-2,TGTGCCAGCAGCGACGACAGGGGGGGTCATGGCTACACCTTC,CASSDDRGGHGYTF
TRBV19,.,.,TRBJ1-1,TGTGCCAGTAGTGCCGTCGGGGTTACTTACTCTGAAGCTTTCTTT,CASSAVGVTYSEAFF
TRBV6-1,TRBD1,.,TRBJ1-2,TGTGCCAGCACCCGGGACAGGGGCCTCCTAAGCTACACCTTC,CASTRDRGLLSYTF
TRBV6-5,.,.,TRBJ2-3,TGTGCCAGCAGTTACAGCTACGCCACAGATACGCAGTATTTT,CASSYSYATDTQYF
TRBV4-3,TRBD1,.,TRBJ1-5,TGCGCCAGCAGCCGGGACAGGAATCAGCCCCAGCATTTT,CASSRDRNQPQHF
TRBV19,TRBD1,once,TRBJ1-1,TGTGCCAGTAGTGGGACAGGGGGGACTGAAGCTTTCTTT,CASSGTGGTEAFF
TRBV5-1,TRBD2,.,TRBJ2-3,TGCGCCAGCAGCTCCGAACTAGCGGGGGGAATAGATACGCAGTATTTT,CASSSELAGGIDTQYF
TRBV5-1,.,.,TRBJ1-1,TGCGCCAGCGCATCCCCAGGCGGGTTCACTGAAGCTTTCTTT,CASASPGGFTEAFF
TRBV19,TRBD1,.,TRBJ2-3,TGTGCCAGTAGTATAGATCCGGGACAGGGCACAGATACGCAGTATTTT,CASSIDPGQGTDTQYF
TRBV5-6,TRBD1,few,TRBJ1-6,TGTGCCAGCAGCGCCTCGTGGACAGGTAGAAATTCACCCCTCCACTTT,CASSASWTGRNSPLHF
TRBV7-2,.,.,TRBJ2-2,TGTGCCAGCAGCCCCTACACCGGGGAGCTGTTTTTT,CASSPYTGELFF
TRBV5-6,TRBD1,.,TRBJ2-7,TGTGCCAGCAGCTTATTCATCCGGGACAGGCGCTACGAGCAGTACTTC,CASSLFIRDRRYEQYF
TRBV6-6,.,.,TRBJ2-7,TGTGCCAGCAGTTACAACCAGGGTCCTTCCTACGAGCAGTACTTC,CASSYNQGPSYEQYF
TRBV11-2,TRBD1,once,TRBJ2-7,TGTGCCAGCAGCATCAGACAGGGGGCCTACGAGCAGTACTTC,CASSIRQGAYEQYF
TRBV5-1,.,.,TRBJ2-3,TGCGCCAGCAGTAATTTGATCGCGTATTCAGATACGCAGTATTTT,CASSNLIAYSDTQYF
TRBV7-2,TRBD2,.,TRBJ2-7,TGTGCCAGCAGCTTAGGGGATGTGCGGGGGATACCCTACGAGCAGTACTTC,CASSLGDVRGIPYEQYF
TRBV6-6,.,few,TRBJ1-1,TGTGGCTGCGGGCACTCTTACACTGAAGCTTTCTTT,CGCGHSYTEAFF
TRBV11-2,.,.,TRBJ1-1,TGTGCCAGCAGCTTAGAGGTGACAGGCGAAGCTTTCTTT,CASSLEVTGEAFF
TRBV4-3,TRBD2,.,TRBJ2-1,TGCGCCAGCAGCCAAGGGTTAGCGGGGAGCTCCTACAATGAGCAGTTCTTC,CASSQGLAGSSYNEQFF
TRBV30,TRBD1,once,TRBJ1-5,TGTGCCTGGAATACAGGGGGCTTCAATCAGCCCCAGCATTTT,CAWNTGGFNQPQHF
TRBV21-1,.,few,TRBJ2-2,TGTGCCAGCAGCAAAGCGGGAGGGACAGGGACCGGGGAGCTGTTTTTT,CASSKAGGTGTGELFF
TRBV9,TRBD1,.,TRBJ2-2,TGTGCCAGCAGCGTCCGGGACAGGGAGGGAACCGGGGAGCTGTTTTTT,CASSVRDREGTGELFF
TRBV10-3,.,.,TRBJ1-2,TGTGCCATCAGTATTCCAGGGGACGGGACTAACTATGGCTACACCTTC,CAISIPGDGTNYGYTF
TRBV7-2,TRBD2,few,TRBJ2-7,TGTGCCAGCAGCTATGGACTAGCGGCCTCCTACGAGCAGTACTTC,CASSYGLAASYEQYF
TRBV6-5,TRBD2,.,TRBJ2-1,TGTGCCAGCAGTTCGTCTAGCGGGGGGCGGAATGAGCAGTTCTTC,CASSSSSGGRNEQFF
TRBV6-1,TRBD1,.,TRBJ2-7,TGTGCCAGTCGACAGGGGACCGGCGAGCAGTACTTC,CASRQGTGEQYF
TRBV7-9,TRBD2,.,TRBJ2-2,TGTGCCAGCAGATCTCTAGCGGGGGCCACCGGGGAGCTGTTTTTT,CASRSLAGATGELFF
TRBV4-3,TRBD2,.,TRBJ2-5,TGCGCCAGCAGCCAAGAATTATGGGGGGGAACGGAGACCCAGTACTTC,CASSQELWGGTETQYF
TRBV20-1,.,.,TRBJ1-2,TGCAGTGCTAGCAGGGATGATGGCTACACCTTC,CSASRDDGYTF
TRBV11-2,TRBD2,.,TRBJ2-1,TGTGCCACCCAAGGACTAGCGGCCTACAATGAGCAGTTCTTC,CATQGLAAYNEQFF
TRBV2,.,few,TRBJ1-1,TGTGCCAGCAGTGAAGGCGGCTCCTACACTGAAGCTTTCTTT,CASSEGGSYTEAFF
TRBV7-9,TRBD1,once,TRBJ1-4,TGTGCCAGCAGCTTATCCAGGGGGTTT,CASSLSRGF
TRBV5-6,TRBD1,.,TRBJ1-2,TGTGCCACCGACCGTACAGGGGGCAGCTATGGCTACACCTTC,CATDRTGGSYGYTF
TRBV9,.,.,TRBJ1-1,TGTGCCAGCAGCGTAGCACAGGACACTGAAGCTTTCTTT,CASSVAQDTEAFF
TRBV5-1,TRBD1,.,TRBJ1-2,TGCGCCAGCAGCCCCCTCTCGACAGGGTGGAACTATGGCTACACCTTC,CASSPLSTGWNYGYTF
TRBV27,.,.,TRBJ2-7,TGTGCCAGCAGCTGGATAGGGGGCGAGCAGTACTTC,CASSWIGGEQYF
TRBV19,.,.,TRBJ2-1,TGTGCCAGTAGCTCCCACGGCAGGGGTAGCTACAATGAGCAGTTCTTC,CASSSHGRGSYNEQFF
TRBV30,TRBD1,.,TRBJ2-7,TGTGCCTGGAGTGCTGCCCGGACAGGGGGCTCCGTAGTCGGGCAGTACTTC,CAWSAARTGGSVVGQYF
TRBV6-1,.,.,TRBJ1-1,TGTGCCAGCAGTGAAGATGGAGGATTTAGTACGTTT,CASSEDGGFSTF
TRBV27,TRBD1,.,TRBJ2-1,TGTGCCAGCAGTTCCGGGACAGGGCTAGTCAAAACCTACAATGAGCAGTTCTTC,CASSSGTGLVKTYNEQFF
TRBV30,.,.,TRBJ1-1,TGTGCCTGGATTCCTCTTAGACAGGCCATGAACACTGAAGCTTTCTTT,CAWIPLRQAMNTEAFF
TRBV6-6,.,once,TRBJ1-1,TGTGCCAGCACAGGGGTCTCTGGAGACACTGAAGCTTTCTTT,CASTGVSGDTEAFF